The 31 T cell receptor beta chains presented below share a single source sample, sequenced in a study of blood T cell repertoires in COVID-19. Profiling relied on immunoSEQ multiplex PCR, and the TCRdb table lists in-frame clones only, not all of them. The sample yields about 200,000 clones, around 80% seen once. Specimen: peripheral blood. Every receptor here comes from a man aged 45 to 65 who had recovered from COVID-19.

In its sample, this clone was seen a few times. The chain carries TRBV7-8 and TRBJ2-1; 9 nucleotides line up with TRBD1. The CDR3 extends over 13 amino acids. Germline trimming cut 4 bases from V and 9 bases from J; bases unmatched to any gene: 4. Germline assignment: CDR1 SGHVS and CDR2 FQNEAQ. In DNA, the CDR3 is TGTGCCAGCAGCTCACAGGGGGCTGGTGAGCAGTTCTTC. Encoded protein: CASSSQGAGEQFF.

The genes are TRBV24-1 and TRBJ2-1, with TRBD1 identical over 9 bases. Germline CDR1 is KGHDR and CDR2 is SFDVKD. V lost 6 bases, J lost 9 bases, and 11 bases stayed unmatched. The CDR3 has 15 amino acids. The CDR3 coding sequence is TGTGCCACCAGTCCCGGGACAGGGAAATCGATTGAGCAGTTCTTC. The encoded protein is CATSPGTGKSIEQFF.

The gene calls are TRBV6-5 and TRBJ2-7, with 13 bases aligning to TRBD2. V trimming: 7 bases; J trimming: 5 bases; junction bases outside the gene matches: 5. The CDR3 runs to 14 residues. CDR1 is MNHEY and CDR2 is SVGAGI in the germline V gene. CDR3 bases: TGTGCCAGCATACTAGCGGGAGGGATCCACGAGCAGTACTTC. It yields the protein CASILAGGIHEQYF.

The V gene is TRBV5-1, the J gene TRBJ2-1; TRBD2 matches 10 bases. CDR1 SGHRS and CDR2 YFSETQ come from the germline V gene. With 0 bases clipped from V and 1 base from J, the junction kept 7 bases outside the gene matches. The CDR3 consists of 18 residues. CDR3 nucleotide sequence: TGCGCCAGCAGCTTGGGTCTAGCGGGAGAGGTGTCCTACAATGAGCAGTTCTTC. It is translated as CASSLGLAGEVSYNEQFF.

The rearrangement links TRBV5-5 to TRBJ1-1; TRBD1 matches 10 bases. Germline CDR1 is SGHKS and CDR2 is YYEKEE (reference sequence). Trimming took 7 bases from V and 7 from J; bases not matched to a gene: 25. This CDR3 spans 19 amino acids. The DNA of the CDR3 is TGTGCCAGCCTACCGACCGTTCGGAGGGGGACAGGGGAGTCAGGTGAAGCTTTCTTT. Protein: CASLPTVRRGTGESGEAFF.

CDR3 in amino acids: CASSYRDRAYEQYF. CDR3 DNA sequence: TGTGCCAGCAGTTACCGGGACAGGGCCTACGAGCAGTACTTC. The chain links TRBV28 to TRBJ2-7, with 9 nucleotides matching TRBD1. This CDR3 is built from 14 residues. CDR1 MDHEN and CDR2 SYDVKM come from the germline V gene. Unmatched junction bases numbered 3, after V lost 4 bases and J lost 2 bases.

This chain connects TRBV7-2 to TRBJ2-3; 8 bases map to TRBD2. There are 18 residues in the CDR3. V was pared by 5 bases and J by 3 bases, with 16 bases of the junction left unmatched. Germline V CDR1 and CDR2: SGHTA, FQGNSA. CDR3 residues: CASSVFPLAGLRTDTQYF. CDR3 DNA sequence: TGTGCCAGCAGCGTCTTTCCCCTAGCGGGTCTGAGGACAGATACGCAGTATTTT.

This clone was found a few times. V is TRBV3-1 (or the pseudogene TRBV3-2) and J is TRBJ2-1; 8 nucleotides align to TRBD2. J lost 4 bases, V lost 7 bases, and 6 bases had no gene match. Germline-derived CDR1 and CDR2 are LGHDT and YNNKEL (reference sequence). The CDR3 has 14 residues. DNA for the CDR3: TGTGCCAGCAACACAGCGGGGGAGTACAATGAGCAGTTCTTC. This translates into CASNTAGEYNEQFF.

This chain uses TRBV10-3 with TRBJ1-5, with 7 bases aligning to TRBD1. V lost 2 bases, J lost 3 bases, and 4 bases stayed unmatched. CDR1 ENHRY and CDR2 SYGVKD come from the germline V gene. The CDR3 extends over 15 amino acids. As DNA, the CDR3 is TGTGCCATCAGTGAGGGGACAGTATACAATCAGCCCCAGCATTTT. Translating it yields CAISEGTVYNQPQHF.

The rearrangement joins TRBV28 to TRBJ1-1, with D uncertain. This CDR3 is built from 15 residues. V was pared by 5 bases and J by 0 bases, with 13 bases between. The germline gives CDR1 MDHEN, CDR2 SYDVKM. The CDR3 sequence: CASSPPQAMNTEAFF. CDR3 DNA sequence: TGTGCCAGCAGTCCCCCGCAAGCTATGAACACTGAAGCTTTCTTT.

The chain has TRBV15 and TRBJ2-1; D not resolved. This CDR3 has 15 residues. With 0 bases removed from V and 4 bases from J, the gap between germline ends came to 10 bases. CDR1 is LNHNV and CDR2 is YYDKDF in the germline V gene (reference sequence). The CDR3, as DNA: TGTGCCACCAGCAGAGAAATCGCCGGTTACAATGAGCAGTTCTTC. Encoded protein: CATSREIAGYNEQFF. Full variable domain (missing parts from reference TRBV15 and TRBJ2-1): DAMVIQNPRYQVTQFGKPVTLSCSQTLNHNVMYWYQQKSSQAPKLLFHYYDKDFNNEADTPDNFQSRRPNTSFCFLDIRSPGLGDTAMYLCATSREIAGYNEQFFGPGTRLTVL.

The V gene is TRBV5-4, the J gene TRBJ2-1; 14 nucleotides agree with TRBD2. The CDR3 covers 19 residues. Germline V gene data show CDR1 as SGHNT and CDR2 as YYREEE (reference sequence). V was clipped by 2 bases and J by 1 base; unmatched bases: 8. The CDR3 DNA follows: TGTGCCAGCAGCTTCGCCGGGACTAGCGGGAGATTTTCCTACAATGAGCAGTTCTTC. It translates to CASSFAGTSGRFSYNEQFF.

The chain combines TRBV7-2 with TRBJ2-3; a weak D match, TRBD2 (5 bases). The CDR3 is 16 amino acids. V was clipped by 4 bases and J by 3 bases, with 17 bases between them. Germline-derived CDR1 and CDR2 are SGHTA and FQGNSA. The CDR3 bases are TGTGCCAGCAGCTCGAGTCCGGGTCCGGGAACAGATACGCAGTATTTT. Its protein product is CASSSSPGPGTDTQYF. The full variable domain, its missing parts supplied by reference TRBV7-2 and TRBJ2-3, is GAGVSQSPSNKVTEKGKDVELRCDPISGHTALYWYRQSLGQGLEFLIYFQGNSAPDKSGLPSDRFSAERTGGSVSTLTIQRTQQEDSAVYLCASSSSPGPGTDTQYFGPGTRLTVL.

The rearrangement joins TRBV9 to TRBJ2-3; D is unresolved. Germline V gene data show CDR1 as SGDLS and CDR2 as YYNGEE. The V gene lost 4 bases and the J gene lost 3 bases, with 15 bases spanning the gap. This CDR3 is 15 amino acids long. In DNA, the CDR3 is TGTGCCAGCAGCCCCCGACTCGGCCAAACAGATACGCAGTATTTT. This encodes CASSPRLGQTDTQYF.

This clone was seen only once. The J gene is TRBJ1-1, the V gene TRBV6-5; D is possibly TRBD1 (6 bases). The V gene's germline CDR1 is MNHEY and CDR2 SVGAGI. Deletions cut 0 bases from V and 0 bases from J, with 8 bases between. This CDR3 comprises 15 residues. The CDR3 bases are TGTGCCAGCAGTTACTCCCAGGGGTTGAACACTGAAGCTTTCTTT. Encoded protein: CASSYSQGLNTEAFF.

The chain recombines TRBV6-5 with TRBJ1-2; possibly TRBD1 for D (5 bases). V lost 4 bases and J 6 bases, leaving 15 bases between the germline ends. Germline V gives CDR1 MNHEY, CDR2 SVGAGI. The CDR3 runs to 14 residues. The CDR3 loop is CASSFLSGKDGYTF. The CDR3 coding sequence is TGTGCCAGCAGTTTTCTCTCAGGGAAGGATGGCTACACCTTC.

The chain combines TRBV3-1 (or the pseudogene TRBV3-2) with TRBJ2-7; 11 bases are a match to TRBD2. There are 16 residues in the CDR3. Germline lookup yields CDR1 LGHDT and CDR2 YNNKEL (reference sequence). V lost 4 bases to trimming and J lost 1 base; unmatched junction nucleotides: 6. CDR3 nucleotides: TGTGCCAGCAGCCCACTTCTAGCGGGGGGATCCTACGAGCAGTACTTC. It translates to CASSPLLAGGSYEQYF.

The V call is TRBV15, the J call TRBJ2-5; 11 nucleotides match TRBD2. With 0 bases clipped from V and 7 bases from J, the junction kept 7 bases outside the gene matches. The CDR3 has 16 residues. The germline V gene has CDR1 LNHNV and CDR2 YYDKDF (reference sequence). CDR3 region: CATSRETSGSRVTQYF. DNA of the CDR3: TGTGCCACCAGCAGAGAAACTAGCGGGAGTAGGGTGACCCAGTACTTC.

The V gene is TRBV24-1, the J gene TRBJ2-6, with 7 bases lining up with TRBD2. Unmatched junction bases numbered 10, after V lost 6 bases and J lost 0 bases. CDR3 size: 18 residues. Germline V CDR1 and CDR2: KGHDR, SFDVKD. The CDR3 region is CATSHSLGGNSGANVLTF. The DNA of the CDR3 is TGTGCCACCAGTCACTCCCTCGGGGGGAACTCTGGGGCCAACGTCCTGACTTTC.

The CDR3 loop is CAISGTGTGGSETQYF. Here the CDR3 DNA reads TGTGCCATCAGTGGTACCGGGACAGGGGGCTCAGAGACCCAGTACTTC. The V and J genes are TRBV10-3 and TRBJ2-5; 12 nucleotides match TRBD1. The J segment lost 4 bases and the V segment lost 4 bases, leaving 7 bases of the junction unmatched. This CDR3 is 16 amino acids long. CDR1 and CDR2 from the germline V gene are ENHRY and SYGVKD.

This chain connects TRBV15 to TRBJ1-4, with D perhaps TRBD1 (5 bases). The CDR3 spans 16 residues. Germline V gene lookup returns CDR1 LNHNV and CDR2 YYDKDF (reference sequence). V was cut by 0 bases and J by 5 bases, with 13 bases left in between. The CDR3 DNA reads TGTGCCACCAGCAGAGATCGTGGGGGAGGAAATGAAAAACTGTTTTTT. It is translated as CATSRDRGGGNEKLFF.

The V and J genes are TRBV15 and TRBJ1-2; D unclear. Germline V gene data show CDR1 as LNHNV and CDR2 as YYDKDF (reference sequence). The CDR3 is 14 residues long. Trimming cost V 0 bases and J 3 bases, with 8 bases left between them. The CDR3 DNA is TGTGCCACCAGCAGAGATTGGGGAGACTATGGCTACACCTTC. Translated, it gives CATSRDWGDYGYTF.

The sample holds one count of this clone. The chain links TRBV24-1 to TRBJ2-3; D might be TRBD2 (6 bases). V lost 2 bases and J 3 bases, leaving 14 bases between the germline ends. The CDR3 length is 16 residues. Germline assignment: CDR1 KGHDR and CDR2 SFDVKD. The CDR3 sequence: CATSDSRDFMTDTQYF. CDR3 sequence (DNA): TGTGCCACCAGTGATTCCCGGGACTTTATGACAGATACGCAGTATTTT.

This chain connects TRBV2 to TRBJ1-4; unclear D gene. The V gene lost 8 bases and the J gene lost 0 bases, with 13 bases spanning the gap. This CDR3 spans 15 amino acids. CDR1 is SNHLY, CDR2 FYNNEI, per germline. The CDR3 region is CASVADVATNEKLFF. The DNA for the CDR3 is TGTGCCAGCGTGGCCGATGTGGCAACTAATGAAAAACTGTTTTTT.

The CDR3 sequence is CASSEVAGGITDTQYF. Written as DNA, the CDR3 is TGTGCCAGCAGTGAAGTGGCGGGAGGGATCACAGATACGCAGTATTTT. The V and J genes are TRBV6-1 and TRBJ2-3; 9 bases align to TRBD2. Germline CDR1 and CDR2: MNHNS and SASEGT. This CDR3 comprises 16 residues. V lost 1 base to trimming and J lost 2 bases; unmatched junction nucleotides: 4.

The CDR3 nucleotides read TGCAGCGTTGCAAGGCAGGGGATCTACGAGCAGTACTTC. The encoded protein is CSVARQGIYEQYF. The rearrangement uses TRBV29-1 and TRBJ2-7; D possibly corresponds to TRBD1 (6 bases). The CDR3 totals 13 residues. Trimming removed 4 bases at V and 3 bases at J, with 13 bases between. The V gene's germline CDR1 is SQVTM and CDR2 ANQGSEA.

This chain uses TRBV11-2 with TRBJ1-4, with TRBD1 matching over 7 bases. V shed 5 bases and J 8 bases; nucleotides not matched to a gene: 17. CDR1 and CDR2 (germline): SGHAT, FQNNGV. CDR3 length: 17 residues. The CDR3 nucleotides read TGTGCCAGCAGCCCCCAACCCACTGGGACAGCGAGGGAAAAACTGTTTTTT. This gives the protein CASSPQPTGTAREKLFF.

This chain connects TRBV9 to TRBJ2-7, with 7 bases that match TRBD2. This CDR3 region has 14 residues. With V trimmed by 3 bases and J by 4 bases, 7 bases remained unmatched. Per germline, CDR1 SGDLS and CDR2 YYNGEE. The CDR3 DNA reads as TGTGCCAGCAGCGGGGCGGGAGAAATGTACGAGCAGTACTTC. Amino acids: CASSGAGEMYEQYF.

The genes are TRBV7-6 and TRBJ2-3, with D unresolved. The CDR3 spans 13 residues. V gave up 3 bases and J gave up 5 bases, with 9 bases separating them. Germline CDR1 is SGHVS and CDR2 is FNYEAQ. The CDR3 coding sequence is TGTGCCAGCAGCTTCGGTATTGGAGATACGCAGTATTTT. Amino acids: CASSFGIGDTQYF.

The chain has TRBV6-2 or TRBV6-3 and TRBJ2-7; a possible D gene is TRBD2 (5 bases). The CDR3 covers 14 residues. V dropped 4 bases and J dropped 1 base, with 11 bases sitting between them. Germline CDR1 is MNHEY and CDR2 is SVGEGT. DNA of the CDR3: TGTGCCAGCAGTTTCCAGCGGAGTTCCTACGAGCAGTACTTC. It codes for CASSFQRSSYEQYF.

The chain joins TRBV18 to TRBJ2-7, with 13 bases fitting TRBD2. Germline V gene sequence: CDR1 KGHSH, CDR2 LQKENI. This CDR3 has 14 amino acids. J gave up 7 bases and V 4 bases, and 4 bases lay outside the gene matches. CDR3 in DNA: TGTGCCAGCTCACGGACTAGCGGGAGAGAAGAGCAGTACTTC. Its translation is CASSRTSGREEQYF.